This T cell receptor beta chain comes out of a study of blood T cell repertoires in COVID-19. Study as a whole: PBMCs, B-cell-depleted T cells, or T cells were the source of the cDNA or gDNA that made up the material.

There are 15 residues in the CDR3. V shed 5 bases, J shed 1 base, and the junction held 6 bases outside the gene matches. CDR1 is LNHDA and CDR2 is SQIVND in the germline V gene (reference sequence). It was during active infection that Seattle patients were enrolled and then longitudinally followed. Original methodology: Cell counts per sample came from amplifying reference gene primers. Some clones are missing from TCRdb's copy, which holds only in-frame ones; the method was immunoSEQ multiplex PCR. V and J calls and clone size are given by that table; D and trimming were obtained from the DNA. The sample lists about 25,000 clones, 85% to 90% occurring once.

The V gene is TRBV19, the J gene TRBJ1-1, with TRBD1 identical over 8 bases. Material: peripheral blood. The TCR comes from a man aged 65 to 85 with COVID-19, enrolled during active disease. CDR3 sequence reads: CASSHFGTGNTEAFF. The CDR3 DNA is TGTGCCAGTAGTCATTTCGGGACAGGGAACACTGAAGCTTTCTTT.